Listed below are T cell receptor beta chains from one sample, sequenced in a study of T-cell reconstitution after alpha-beta-depleted transplantation in children. One entry per CDR3 protein, called by TCRdb with MiXCR from the PCR reads. This table holds around 700,000 distinct CDR3 sequences, less than 15% found once. The sample consisted of PBMCs, taken before TCRalphabeta/CD19-depleted stem cell transplant. The source of these receptors is a girl aged 2-10 years with congenital amegakaryocytic thrombocytopenia, due to receive a stem cell transplant. The CDR3 runs from the conserved cysteine through the conserved F or W.

v_call	cdr3_aa
TRBV29-1	CSGLVIRGLTYEQYF
TRBV7-8	CASSRGTSGISEQYF
TRBV20-1	CSASASNYNEQFF
TRBV29-1	CSVASGTFSGANVLTF
TRBV6-5	CASSYTGGSNQPQHF
TRBV19	CASSSNHPQELFF
TRBV5-1	CASAPRQGADTQYF
TRBV29-1	CSAPGQGENTGELFF
TRBV20-1	CSGGWEGSYNEQFF
TRBV21-1	CASSKVRTTSTDTQYF
TRBV12-3/TRBV12-4	CASSGSFSSYNEQFF
TRBV29-1	CSVDAGAGQPQHF
TRBV15	CATGLTGGPNNEQFF
TRBV20-1	CSARETSAYEQYF
TRBV28	CASSSADAGGGYEQYF
TRBV5-1	CASSPGTNSPQYF
TRBV4-2	CASSQEEGGNYEQYF
TRBV20-1	CSPTPAASPNQETQYF
TRBV7-3	CASSGTSGRANEQFF
TRBV5-1	CASKLTGELFF
TRBV30	CAWTQEARKFF
TRBV28	CASNRDWSNEQFF
TRBV20-1	CSAQPRNEQFF
TRBV7-9	CASRFSGESSPLHF
TRBV29-1	CSVERGQGAYNEQFF
TRBV10-2	CASTRLALSSYEQYF
TRBV4-1	CASSQGTGATNEKLFF
TRBV20-1	CSARGPIDEQYF
TRBV12-3/TRBV12-4	CASTRGRYPETQYF
TRBV4-1	CASSQDGTAYNEQFF
TRBV4-1	CASSQNINEQFF
TRBV12-3/TRBV12-4	CASSFDGIIGPQHF
TRBV5-5	CASSLTGTPVMNTEAFF
TRBV5-1	CASSPTGLAEGGF
TRBV5-1	CASSIKRGRGYNEQFF
TRBV12-3/TRBV12-4	CASSSARTGHTYEQYF
TRBV29-1	CSVLTGTEHLAFF
TRBV29-1	CSVASGQVMREQYF
TRBV4-1	CASSQVGQGANGYTF
TRBV4-2	CASSYKQPGPQHF
TRBV15	CATSSPGMDEQYF